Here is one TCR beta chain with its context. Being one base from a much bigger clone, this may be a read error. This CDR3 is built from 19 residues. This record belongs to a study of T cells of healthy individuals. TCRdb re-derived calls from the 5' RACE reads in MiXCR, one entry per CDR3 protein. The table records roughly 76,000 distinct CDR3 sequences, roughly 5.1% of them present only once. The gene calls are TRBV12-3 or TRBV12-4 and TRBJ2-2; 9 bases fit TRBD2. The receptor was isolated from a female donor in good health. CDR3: CAGSSILTSGVGDTGELFF. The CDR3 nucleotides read TGTGCCGGCAGTTCTATCCTGACTAGCGGAGTGGGGGACACCGGGGAGCTGTTTTTT.